One sample yielded the 5 T cell receptor beta chains listed below, sequenced in a study of cytomegalovirus exposure and HLA in healthy donors. Amplification used 60 Vbeta primers and 13 Jbeta primers. The assay was immunoSEQ multiplex PCR, and TCRdb's table has in-frame clones only and misses some. The sample shows 90,000 to 100,000 clones, around 10% of them seen only once. Sample: PBMCs. The source is a man in his fifties or sixties in good health and CMV-seropositive.

The J gene is TRBJ1-2, the V gene TRBV14, with a possible D match to TRBD1 (5 bases). There are 13 residues in the CDR3. The germline CDR1 and CDR2 sequences are SGHDN and FVKESK. Trimming took off 1 base at V and 7 bases at J, with 10 bases between the two ends. In nucleotides, the CDR3 is TGTGCCAGCAGCCAAGTCCCAGGGTCTGGCTACACCTTC. Amino acids: CASSQVPGSGYTF.

This clone was recorded a few times. The chain uses TRBV25-1 and TRBJ1-1; D call uncertain. The V end was cut by 8 bases, the J end by 6 bases, with 16 bases between. The CDR3 length is 13 residues. CDR1 is MGHDK and CDR2 is SYGVNS in the germline V gene. The chain's CDR3 is CASRLAGKAEAFF. For the CDR3, the DNA is TGTGCCAGCCGACTCGCGGGGAAGGCTGAAGCTTTCTTT. The whole variable domain, filled in from reference TRBV25-1 and TRBJ1-1, reads EADIYQTPRYLVIGTGKKITLECSQTMGHDKMYWYQQDPGMELHLIHYSYGVNSTEKGDLSSESTVSRIRTEHFPLTLESARPSHTSQYLCASRLAGKAEAFFGQGTRLTVV.

CDR3 in amino acids: CASSLYASGRGEQFF. CDR3 bases: TGTGCCAGCAGTTTATATGCTAGCGGGAGGGGTGAGCAGTTCTTC. V and J are TRBV27 and TRBJ2-1; 12 positions match TRBD2. With V trimmed by 1 base and J by 9 bases, 4 bases remained unmatched. This CDR3 spans 15 amino acids. Germline CDR1 and CDR2: MNHEY and SMNVEV (reference sequence).

In this sample, this clone turned up a few times. The genes are TRBV27 and TRBJ2-4, with D perhaps matching TRBD1 (5 bases). The CDR3 totals 15 residues. V lost 6 bases and J lost 0, with 12 bases in between. Germline-derived CDR1 and CDR2 are MNHEY and SMNVEV (reference sequence). DNA for the CDR3: TGTGCCAGCAGGCAGGGCGTACTAGCCAAAAACATTCAGTACTTC. As protein: CASRQGVLAKNIQYF.

The chain recombines TRBV5-4 with TRBJ2-5; 10 bases are a match to TRBD2. V was clipped by 3 bases and J by 5 bases; unmatched bases: 10. Germline loops: CDR1 SGHNT, CDR2 YYREEE (reference sequence). CDR3 size: 16 residues. CDR3 DNA: TGTGCCAGCAGCTGGGGGCTAGCGGGAGCTGGGGAGACCCAGTACTTC. Amino acid sequence: CASSWGLAGAGETQYF.